This T cell receptor beta chain was obtained from a study of vaccination and CD4 T cells after COVID-19 (dated by TCRdb to about 2022). About the investigation overall: Every convalescent patient had a positive nasal swab PCR test for SARS-CoV-2, with mild disease in nine patients and severe disease in one. Six males and four females were included in the convalescent cohort, with two Hispanic individuals, seven Caucasians, two Asians and one multiracial person represented. Each participant got two doses of either the Pfizer-BioNTech BNT162b2 vaccine (n=8) or the Moderna mRNA-1273 vaccine (n=2). Post-COVID blood samples from convalescent patients were collected a median of approximately 100 days after diagnosis, with a range of roughly 35 to 180 days. Post-vaccine blood samples were taken a median of about 77 days after the second vaccine dose, with a range of 14 to 241 days. Culture stimuli were overlapping spike peptide pools from SARS-CoV-2 and from the common cold coronaviruses HCoV-NL63, HCoV-OC43 and HCoV-229E. In control cultures, a CEFX viral epitope pool was used as positive control, an HIV-1 Nef peptide pool was used as negative control, or no peptide was added. In under 13 COVID-19 convalescent patients and a few infection-naive healthy vaccine recipients, researchers compared the spike-specific CD4+ TCR repertoire from before mRNA vaccination with the repertoire from after.

CDR1 and CDR2 are drawn from the germline V gene: SGHTA, FQGNSA. There are 13 amino acids in the CDR3, from cysteine to phenylalanine inclusive. Only CDR3 DNA is held: 39 bases, read in frame from base 1. Trimmed from V: 6 bases; trimmed from J: 7 bases; junction bases lacking a gene match: 7. Read against the paper, the sample's treatment or condition label means: roughly 10-day PBMC culture with coronavirus spike peptide pools or control peptides (ViraFEST assay). The ViraFEST assay was used in the study, in which antigen-specific T cells were expanded with peptide pools and expanded clonotypes were subsequently identified by TCR sequencing. The convalescent patients' positive SARS-CoV-2 PCR tests were from March to December 2020, which was before the Alpha, Beta and Delta variants emerged in the United States. Each well held 2.2 million or so PBMCs cultured in IMDM containing approximately 5% human AB serum and around 9.2 IU/ml IL-2, with 8.5 to 10 ug/ml peptide pools added. Half of the culture medium was replaced with fresh IL-2-containing medium on days 3 and 7. Once the cells had been in culture for over nine days, the EasySep CD4+ T cell isolation kit was used to isolate CD4+ T cells by negative selection. Ficoll-Paque Plus gradient centrifugation was used to isolate PBMCs from whole blood, and the isolated PBMCs were then either used fresh or cryopreserved at -140C. Each culture condition was generally run in triplicate wells.

Library prep was done by PCR. At the Johns Hopkins FTIC core, DNA from the cultured CD4+ T cells underwent TCR sequencing with the Oncomine TCR Beta short-read assay. Genomic DNA was extracted from the cultured CD4+ T cells with the QIAamp micro DNA kit. Oncomine TCR Beta libraries from cultured CD4+ T cells were pooled with unique dual indexes and sequenced on an Illumina iSeq 100. The published analysis was carried out like this. Non-productive sequences were removed, and CDR3s that did not start with C, did not end with F or W, or were shorter than 7 amino acids were discarded. The MANAFEST web application was used to identify antigen-specific clonotypes by comparing peptide-stimulated wells against reference wells and other culture wells. To be called positive, a clone needed an FDR below 0.05, an odds ratio above 5, and a productive frequency above 0.1% in at least two of three replicate wells. Clonotypes that were significantly expanded in both SARS-CoV-2 spike wells and at least one common cold coronavirus spike condition were defined as cross-reactive. Levenshtein distances (stringdist) and unrooted phylogenetic trees (ape) in R version 3.6.1 were used to assess CDR3 homology. The raw public reads went through TCRdb reprocessing: fastp at Q25, MiXCR clone calling, in-frame beta chains kept. Merged by CDR3 protein, the rows form single entries marked with the most common genes and DNA. The V and J calls come from TCRdb's annotation, not from the publication. This sample has some 10,000 distinct CDR3 sequences in its table, and approximately 63% of those were observed once. The ten largest account for 15% to 20% of the sample.

On this clonotype itself: The specificity of this receptor is unknown. No much larger clonotype is one base removed from it; base qualities were not supplied.

Study-wide conclusions, independent of this receptor: Among the post-vaccine SARS-CoV-2-reactive clones in convalescent patients, a median about 86% showed up only after vaccination, which suggests vaccine-specific priming. Although the median number of SARS-CoV-2-reactive clonotypes went up from roughly 19 after infection to more than 30 after vaccination, the increase was not significant. Relatively few convalescent patients were included in the study, and early timepoints after natural infection were not analyzed. Of the vaccine-specific clones found in convalescent patients, nearly all (304 of 307) were mono-reactive for SARS-CoV-2 spike instead of being cross-reactive with common cold coronaviruses.

The receptor chain draws on TRBV7-2 and TRBJ1-2; 8 middle bases align to TRBD1. Sequencing input: CD4+ T cells from blood, cultured in vitro. The sequence was obtained from a human donor who had recovered from COVID-19. The CDR3 in this case is CASRDRTGFGYTF. The bases are TGTGCCAGCAGGGATCGGACAGGGTTTGGCTACACCTTC.